This T cell receptor beta chain derives from a study of blood T cell repertoires in COVID-19. On the study more broadly: The analysed material was cDNA or gDNA that came from T cells, B-cell-depleted T cells, or PBMCs.

Study processing details: Estimates of nucleated cell counts were drawn from the amplification of reference gene primers. Assay used: immunoSEQ multiplex PCR; TCRdb lists only in-frame clones, some missing. That table is the source of V, J and clone size, and D and trimming were worked out from the DNA. The repertoire holds just over 300,000 clones, approximately 91% seen once, with approximately 8.8% in the top ten. V dropped 5 bases and J dropped 3; count of bases not matched to a gene: 3. CDR1 SGHAT and CDR2 FQNNGV come from the germline V gene. The CDR3 extends over 14 amino acids. In assigning cohorts, the study relied on participant-reported clinical history. Resolution of symptoms, clearance, or two negative PCRs was present in recovered Cohort 3 donors.

The J gene is TRBJ2-3, the V gene TRBV11-2; 9 bases line up with TRBD2. The sequence derives from a middle-aged woman who had recovered from COVID-19. The sample was PBMCs or T cells enriched from blood (not recorded which). The CDR3 DNA reads as TGTGCCAGCAGCCTCGGACTAGCGACAGATACGCAGTATTTT. It codes for CASSLGLATDTQYF.